This record covers a single T cell receptor beta chain. Its antigen remains unknown. The record originates from a study of T cell responses to AZD1222 COVID-19 vaccine. General study findings and limits: Seropositivity was recorded at baseline in only 6 or 7 AZD1222 recipients.

The CDR3 is 14 residues long. CDR1 is MDHEN, CDR2 SYDVKM, per germline. V was shortened by 2 bases and J by 3 bases, with 11 bases between the two germline ends. Repertoires were generated with immunoSEQ multiplex PCR, while TCRdb's copy carries only in-frame clones and drops some. The profile shows about 88,000 clones, around nine tenths of them singletons. The clonotype originates from an adult in good health. The gene calls are TRBV28 and TRBJ2-7, with D possibly TRBD1 on 6 matching bases. The specimen was peripheral blood, collected on day 0 of AZD1222 vaccination. The CDR3 here is CASSLTGQNYEQYF. As DNA, the CDR3 is TGTGCCAGCAGTTTAACGGGACAAAACTACGAGCAGTACTTC.